This section outlines one T cell receptor beta chain sequence together with its context. No antigen is known for it. This specimen comes from a study of blood T cells in healthy people across ages. Broader study findings: A conclusive naive versus antigen-experienced comparison was prevented by the unsorted PBMCs. TCR beta diversity, measured per million T cells, fell in a roughly linear way with age.

The CDR3 totals 18 residues. The V segment lost 5 bases and the J segment 7 bases; nucleotides outside the gene matches: 20. Per germline, CDR1 MNHEY and CDR2 SVGEGT. PCR was performed a second time for roughly 7 to 11 cycles using a sample-barcoded 5' primer and a J-beta primer mix. Every individual sample yielded 2.5 million or more paired-end reads (each containing CDR3). TCRdb reprocessed the 5' RACE reads via MiXCR and lists one record per CDR3 protein. The sample contains 2 million or so distinct CDR3 sequences, about 49% of which appear only once. The receptor's source is a woman aged 40 to 50 in good health. This chain links TRBV6-2 or TRBV6-3 with TRBJ1-2, with 9 positions matching TRBD1. The sample consisted of blood. The chain's CDR3 is CASSRPGTGMVVMSGYTF. Written as DNA, the CDR3 is TGTGCCAGCAGTCGTCCCGGGACAGGGATGGTCGTGATGAGTGGCTACACCTTC.